This record concerns one TCR beta chain sequence. Its antigen is unidentified. PCR used 60 Vbeta primers and 13 Jbeta primers. The data were produced by immunoSEQ multiplex PCR, yet TCRdb's version contains in-frame clones alone and is incomplete. Of roughly 150,000 clones detected, roughly 68% appear once; the ten largest clones hold about 4.1%. The CDR3 consists of 15 residues. CDR1 and CDR2 (germline): MGHDK, SYGVNS. The sample originates from a study of cytomegalovirus exposure and HLA in healthy donors. About the research overall: Sequencing of about 179 million T cells in an earlier analysis found 100 million or so unique TCR beta sequences. Broader study findings: Follow-up analysis seemed to connect common viral pathogens with several of the most significant clusters identified. As confirmed in vitro, a few CMV-associated chains were specific for CMV antigens.

The clonotype was recovered from a man in his sixties in good health and CMV-seronegative. Sequencing was done on a sample of PBMCs. The chain recombines TRBV25-1 with TRBJ2-5; possibly TRBD2 for D (5 bases). The J call may be faulty, since TRBJ2-7 better matches the DNA end. CDR3 in DNA: TGTGCCAGCAGTGAACCTCAGAGGGAGAGCTACGAGCAGTACTTC. Its protein product is CASSEPQRESYEQYF.